This T cell receptor (beta chain) is from a study of a mutant IDH1 vaccine in newly diagnosed glioma. About the study: Vaccines were first given 4-6 weeks after radiotherapy alone, or with temozolomide cycles. The timing of visit V12 was week 35, and that of visit V13 was week 47. Of the patients given treatment, 62.5% were male and approximately 38% were female, and a mean age of roughly 40 years was recorded. Those enrolled had earlier been treated with radiotherapy, temozolomide, or both, mostly both.

Time point indicated: week 47, end of study. The vaccine gave 300 ug of a 20-mer mutant IDH1 peptide subcutaneously per dose. For this clone: Its antigen remains unknown.

The data were produced by immunoSEQ multiplex PCR, yet TCRdb's version contains in-frame clones alone and is incomplete. The sample lists tens of thousands of clones, about two thirds seen once, with more than 4.5% in the top ten. Looked up from germline, CDR1 is MNHNS and CDR2 is SASEGT. V shed 8 bases, J shed 8 bases, and the junction held 7 bases outside the gene matches. The CDR3 length is 12 residues. The rearrangement joins TRBV6-1 to TRBJ1-2; 8 bases align to TRBD1. The TCR was taken from a man in his forties or fifties with glioma. Some clones in this sample may be carry-over from other donors' samples. Sequenced material: peripheral blood mononuclear cells (PBMCs), taken from a glioma patient whose treatment included an IDH1 peptide vaccine. CDR3 protein: CASGQQGGGYTF. In DNA form, the CDR3 reads TGTGCCAGCGGACAACAGGGGGGCGGCTACACCTTC.